Presented here are 9 T cell receptor beta chains from one specimen sequenced in a study of regulatory T cells in long-lasting Graves disease. The TCR beta library used iRepertoire HTBI primers with Arm-PCR amplification of CDR3. TCRdb redid the calling of the multiplex PCR reads with MiXCR, one entry per CDR3 protein. This table has under 500,000 distinct CDR3 sequences, roughly 20% appearing once. Described time point: persistent/refractory GD, antithyroid drugs over 5 years with positive TRAb. After RNA was extracted from PBMCs, the TCR library was made from it. The sequenced sample was peripheral blood mononuclear cells (PBMCs), obtained when the disease was refractory, from a patient treated with antithyroid drugs. The receptors come from a female donor with Graves disease.

In this sample, this clonotype turned up a few times. The rearrangement links TRBV20-1 to TRBJ2-7, with D maybe TRBD2 (5 bases). This CDR3 comprises 13 residues. V lost 1 base and J 2 bases, leaving 9 bases between the germline ends. CDR1 and CDR2 from the germline V gene are DFQATT and SNEGSKA (reference sequence). In DNA form, the CDR3 reads TGCAGTGCTAGAGGGGCTAGCCCCTACGAGCAGTACTTC. Its protein is CSARGASPYEQYF.

This clonotype was detected many times. The rearrangement joins TRBV19 to TRBJ1-1; D remains unclear. The CDR3 runs 15 residues. V lost 3 bases and J lost 2, with 13 bases in between. The germline V gene has CDR1 LNHDA and CDR2 SQIVND (reference sequence). CDR3 DNA sequence: TGTGCCAGTAGTATCCCCAATTCAGACAACACTGAAGCTTTCTTT. Its protein is CASSIPNSDNTEAFF.

V and J are TRBV5-1 and TRBJ2-4; D is unclear. This CDR3 has 14 amino acids. From germline, CDR1 is SGHRS and CDR2 YFSETQ. V was clipped by 4 bases and J by 0 bases, with 8 bases between them. CDR3 nucleotides: TGCGCCAGCAGCCTGACGGTAGCCAAAAACATTCAGTACTTC. Translation: CASSLTVAKNIQYF.

The chain carries TRBV11-2 and TRBJ2-2, with 16 bases aligning to TRBD2. CDR3 length equals 18 residues. Germline CDR1 and CDR2: SGHAT and FQNNGV. Trimming took 3 bases from V and 6 from J; bases not matched to a gene: 7. CDR3 sequence: CASSFGTSGRVVAGELFF. The DNA of the CDR3 is TGTGCCAGCAGCTTCGGGACTAGCGGGAGGGTGGTGGCCGGGGAGCTGTTTTTT.

Regarding this clonotype: A much larger clone differs from this one at a single base, so this may be a read error. The V gene is TRBV12-3 or TRBV12-4, the J gene TRBJ2-7; 8 positions match TRBD1. This CDR3 has 14 amino acids. Trimming at V came to 7 bases and at J to 4 bases, leaving 9 bases not matched to a gene. DNA of the CDR3: TGTGCCAGCACCAGACAGGGGAACCTTTACGAGCAGTACTTC. Protein: CASTRQGNLYEQYF.

This clonotype was counted many times. The genes are TRBV3-1 and TRBJ2-2; 12 positions agree with TRBD2. J was trimmed by 3 bases and V by 7 bases; bases with no gene match: 3. The V gene's germline CDR1 is LGHDT and CDR2 YNNKEL (reference sequence). This CDR3 contains 15 residues. CDR3 region: CASKRLAGDTGELFF. The CDR3 DNA sequence: TGTGCCAGCAAACGACTAGCGGGAGACACCGGGGAGCTGTTTTTT.

The rearrangement links TRBV12-3 or TRBV12-4 to TRBJ2-7, with 11 bases fitting TRBD2. Losses at the gene ends were 7 bases for V and 6 bases for J; bases not matched to a gene: 14. This CDR3 spans 16 amino acids. The CDR3 region has the DNA TGTGCCAGCAATGAAGGGCTAGCGGGAGGATTGAGCGAGCAGTACTTC. Protein: CASNEGLAGGLSEQYF.

The CDR3: CASSLYRGRIGVEQYF. The CDR3, as DNA: TGTGCCAGCAGCTTATATCGAGGCCGAATCGGGGTCGAGCAGTACTTC. The chain employs TRBV5-6 and TRBJ2-7, with D possibly matching TRBD2 (5 bases). The CDR3 consists of 16 residues. Trimming removed 2 bases from V and 6 bases from J, with 21 bases in between. Looked up from germline, CDR1 is SGHDT and CDR2 is YYEEEE.

The genes are TRBV2 and TRBJ2-1; D not resolved. Germline CDR1 and CDR2: SNHLY and FYNNEI. Trimming removed 6 bases from V and 0 bases from J, with 9 bases in between. The CDR3 is 14 amino acids. For the CDR3, the DNA is TGTGCCAGCAGGGCAGATAGCTCCTACAATGAGCAGTTCTTC. This translates into CASRADSSYNEQFF. The full variable domain, with the rest looked up from reference TRBV2 and TRBJ2-1, is EPEVTQTPSHQVTQMGQEVILRCVPISNHLYFYWYRQILGQKVEFLVSFYNNEISEKSEIFDDQFSVERPDGSNFTLKIRSTKLEDSAMYFCASRADSSYNEQFFGPGTRLTVL.